Each of the 28 T cell receptor beta chains below was sequenced from the same sample in a study of blood T cell repertoires in COVID-19. The data were produced by immunoSEQ multiplex PCR, yet TCRdb's version contains in-frame clones alone and is incomplete. The repertoire consists of over 150,000 clones, with around 83% occurring once and the leading ten covering 6.2%. The sample comprised PBMCs or T cells enriched from blood (not recorded which). The receptors were sampled from a man between 35 and 55 years old who had recovered from COVID-19.

V usage is TRBV7-2 and J usage is TRBJ1-6; 12 nucleotides line up with TRBD1. The germline gives CDR1 SGHTA, CDR2 FQGNSA. The junction had 3 bases not matched to a gene; V was cut back by 5 bases and J by 7 bases. The CDR3 spans 15 residues. The CDR3 is CASSAGTGGNSPLHF. In DNA, the CDR3 is TGTGCCAGCAGCGCCGGGACAGGGGGCAATTCACCCCTCCACTTT.

The V gene is TRBV5-1, the J gene TRBJ1-4; D not resolved. The V gene lost 2 bases and the J gene lost 0 bases, with 8 bases spanning the gap. The CDR3 covers 15 residues. Looked up from germline, CDR1 is SGHRS and CDR2 is YFSETQ. The CDR3 nucleotides read TGCGCCAGCAGCTTACAGTTTCCAACTAATGAAAAACTGTTTTTT. Encoded protein: CASSLQFPTNEKLFF.

The chain combines TRBV18 with TRBJ1-2, with D uncertain. This CDR3 has 17 amino acids. Trimming removed 2 bases at V and 6 bases at J, with 22 bases between. Germline CDR1 KGHSH, CDR2 LQKENI. CDR3 bases: TGTGCCAGCTCACCAAATGACCGGTCCAGAGTCGAGGATGGCTACACCTTC. Its translation: CASSPNDRSRVEDGYTF.

The CDR3 region is CASSPARQGGLYGYTF. The CDR3 region has the DNA TGTGCCAGCAGTCCCGCTCGACAGGGGGGTTTGTATGGCTACACCTTC. This chain joins TRBV27 and TRBJ1-2; 9 bases line up with TRBD1. V lost 5 bases, J lost 5 bases, and 12 bases stayed unmatched. The CDR3 consists of 16 residues. Germline CDR1 reads MNHEY; CDR2 reads SMNVEV (reference sequence).

As concerns this clone: Other DNA sequences in this specimen translate into the identical CDR3. The V call is TRBV28, the J call TRBJ1-1; unclear D gene. Germline assignment: CDR1 MDHEN and CDR2 SYDVKM. The CDR3 has 13 amino acids. V lost 3 bases, J lost 1 base, and 6 bases lay in between. The CDR3 loop reads CASSFRRNTEAFF. The CDR3 DNA reads as TGTGCCAGCAGTTTCCGGAGGAACACTGAAGCTTTCTTT.

CDR3 coding DNA: TGCAGCGTTAAACGGGGAACGAACGATGGCTACACCTTC. The encoded protein is CSVKRGTNDGYTF. The rearrangement joins TRBV29-1 to TRBJ1-2; D gene unclear. V gave up 5 bases and J gave up 6 bases, with 16 bases separating them. Germline CDR1 and CDR2: SQVTM and ANQGSEA. This CDR3 spans 13 amino acids.

The chain has TRBV21-1 and TRBJ1-2. TRBV21-1 represents a pseudogene. The CDR3 runs 13 residues. In DNA form, the CDR3 reads TGTGCCAGCAGCGCTCTGCCTCGGGGTGGCTACACCTTC. Its translation: CASSALPRGGYTF.

This clone has a count of ten or more. The chain joins TRBV12-3 or TRBV12-4 to TRBJ2-7; tentative D call: TRBD1 (5 bases). The CDR3 consists of 13 residues. V lost 3 bases, J lost 3 bases, and 9 bases lay in between. The CDR3, as DNA: TGTGCCAGCAGTTTGGGGCCGGACTACGAGCAGTACTTC. Residues: CASSLGPDYEQYF.

The chain employs TRBV7-9 and TRBJ2-5, with unresolved D. V lost 8 bases and J 3 bases, leaving 7 bases between the germline ends. Germline CDR1 reads SEHNR; CDR2 reads FQNEAQ (reference sequence). The CDR3 is made up of 11 amino acids. The CDR3 DNA sequence: TGTGCCAGCGGCGCGGAAGAGACCCAGTACTTC. It codes for CASGAEETQYF.

V is TRBV5-6 and J is TRBJ1-5; D possibly corresponds to TRBD1 (5 bases). V was cut by 3 bases and J by 7 bases, with 17 bases left in between. There are 15 residues in the CDR3. Per germline, CDR1 SGHDT and CDR2 YYEEEE. The DNA of the CDR3 is TGTGCCAGCAGCTATTCTCCTGGGGCCGGACAGCCCCAGCATTTT. The encoded protein is CASSYSPGAGQPQHF. Complete variable domain (other parts from reference TRBV5-6 and TRBJ1-5): DAGVTQSPTHLIKTRGQQVTLRCSPKSGHDTVSWYQQALGQGPQFIFQYYEEEERQRGNFPDRFSGHQFPNYSSELNVNALLLGDSALYLCASSYSPGAGQPQHFGDGTRLSIL.

This rearrangement joins TRBV30 to TRBJ1-2; D gene uncertain. There are 10 residues in the CDR3. The ends were cut back, 1 base at V and 7 bases at J, with 4 bases in the middle. In germline, CDR1 is GTSNPN, CDR2 SVGIG (reference sequence). The CDR3 bases are TGTGCCTGGAGTGGGCCTGGCTACACCTTC. It yields the protein CAWSGPGYTF.

This chain links TRBV11-2 with TRBJ2-5, with 11 positions matching TRBD2. Germline trimming cut 5 bases from V and 5 bases from J; bases unmatched to any gene: 13. The CDR3 covers 17 residues. Germline CDR1 and CDR2: SGHAT and FQNNGV. Written as DNA, the CDR3 is TGTGCCAGCAGCCCTAGGGGCGGTAGCGGGGGGGCTGAGACCCAGTACTTC. This codes for CASSPRGGSGGAETQYF.

The chain has TRBV7-9 and TRBJ1-2; 8 bases align to TRBD1. V was pared by 5 bases and J by 0 bases, with 8 bases of the junction left unmatched. Per the germline V gene, CDR1 is SEHNR and CDR2 is FQNEAQ (reference sequence). CDR3 length equals 16 residues. CDR3 protein: CASSTIDRGANYGYTF. The CDR3 bases are TGTGCCAGCAGCACTATAGACAGGGGAGCTAACTATGGCTACACCTTC.

This chain joins TRBV30 and TRBJ1-6; 7 positions agree with TRBD1. This CDR3 has 13 residues. From germline, CDR1 is GTSNPN and CDR2 SVGIG (reference sequence). CDR3 nucleotide sequence: TGTGCACTGGTAGGACAGGCGGGTTCACCCCTCCACTTT. Translating it yields CALVGQAGSPLHF.

This clone was recorded many times. The CDR3 DNA is TGCGCCAGCAGCCTCGGGGATGGTGAAAAACTGTTTTTT. This encodes CASSLGDGEKLFF. The V gene is TRBV4-1, the J gene TRBJ1-4; D remains ambiguous. This CDR3 region has 13 residues. Germline CDR1 MGHRA, CDR2 YSYEKL. Trimming stripped 4 bases from V and 7 bases from J, with 10 bases between.

The rearrangement uses TRBV5-6 and TRBJ1-4, with D maybe TRBD1 (6 bases). CDR3 length: 18 residues. Trimming took off 4 bases at V and 8 bases at J, with 27 bases between the two ends. The germline CDR1 and CDR2 sequences are SGHDT and YYEEEE. The CDR3 nucleotides read TGTGCCAGCAGCCCGGCATCAGGGGAATTGGTTCTACGGGAAAAACTGTTTTTT. It specifies CASSPASGELVLREKLFF. Together with reference TRBV5-6 and TRBJ1-4, the CDR3 gives the full variable domain: DAGVTQSPTHLIKTRGQQVTLRCSPKSGHDTVSWYQQALGQGPQFIFQYYEEEERQRGNFPDRFSGHQFPNYSSELNVNALLLGDSALYLCASSPASGELVLREKLFFGSGTQLSVL.

This chain links TRBV6-5 with TRBJ2-7; a weak D match, TRBD2 (6 bases). V was shortened by 6 bases and J by 3 bases, with 12 bases between the two germline ends. Germline loops: CDR1 MNHEY, CDR2 SVGAGI. CDR3 size: 13 residues. Written as DNA, the CDR3 is TGTGCCAGCAGGAGAGAGGGAGGCTACGAGCAGTACTTC. This translates into CASRREGGYEQYF.

This chain connects TRBV10-3 to TRBJ1-2, with TRBD1 matching over 12 bases. Germline CDR1 and CDR2: ENHRY and SYGVKD. V trimming: 8 bases; J trimming: 6 bases; junction bases outside the gene matches: 7. The CDR3 totals 14 residues. CDR3 loop: CAIPTGTGGDGYTF. The CDR3 bases are TGTGCCATCCCTACGGGGACAGGGGGCGATGGCTACACCTTC.

This chain joins TRBV21-1 and TRBJ1-2; the D call TRBD1 from the table was never checked on the DNA. TRBV21-1 is described as a pseudogene. CDR3 length: 13 residues. The CDR3 region has the DNA TGTGCCAGCAGCAAAGGTGGCAGCTATGGCTACACCTTC. This translates into CASSKGGSYGYTF.

The chain has TRBV30 and TRBJ2-5; 13 positions agree with TRBD2. The CDR3 length is 16 residues. The ends lost 2 bases at V and 2 bases at J; junction bases unmatched: 5. Per germline, CDR1 GTSNPN and CDR2 SVGIG (reference sequence). CDR3 nucleotides: TGTGCCTGGAGTCCCGGGACTAGCGGGATTCAAGAGACCCAGTACTTC. Residues: CAWSPGTSGIQETQYF.

This chain connects TRBV27 to TRBJ1-4, with D maybe TRBD1 (5 bases). V lost 6 bases and J lost 4, with 18 bases in between. The germline CDR1 and CDR2 sequences are MNHEY and SMNVEV (reference sequence). This CDR3 spans 16 amino acids. In DNA, the CDR3 is TGTGCCAGCAGACTACCGCCCAGGGCGAATAATGAAAAACTGTTTTTT. Its protein product is CASRLPPRANNEKLFF.

V and J are TRBV29-1 and TRBJ1-1; the D gene is possibly TRBD1 (6 bases). The CDR3 contains 14 residues. V was shortened by 2 bases and J by 5 bases, with 15 bases between the two germline ends. Germline V lookup: CDR1 SQVTM, CDR2 ANQGSEA. The CDR3 spells CSVELTGWGTEAFF. The CDR3 nucleotides read TGCAGCGTTGAACTTACAGGGTGGGGGACTGAAGCTTTCTTT.

The chain has TRBV5-6 and TRBJ1-2; D unclear. Germline assignment: CDR1 SGHDT and CDR2 YYEEEE. V was shortened by 3 bases and J by 4 bases, with 10 bases between the two germline ends. This CDR3 has 13 amino acids. The CDR3 loop is CASSWVETYGYTF. The CDR3 DNA sequence: TGTGCCAGCAGCTGGGTGGAGACCTATGGCTACACCTTC. Combining the CDR3 with reference TRBV5-6 and TRBJ1-2 gives the whole variable domain DAGVTQSPTHLIKTRGQQVTLRCSPKSGHDTVSWYQQALGQGPQFIFQYYEEEERQRGNFPDRFSGHQFPNYSSELNVNALLLGDSALYLCASSWVETYGYTFGSGTRLTVV.

The V and J genes are TRBV28 and TRBJ1-2; the D is unclear. V was cut by 3 bases and J by 6 bases, with 11 bases left in between. The CDR3 runs 13 residues. Germline lookup yields CDR1 MDHEN and CDR2 SYDVKM. CDR3: CASSLGVGDGYTF. CDR3 DNA sequence: TGTGCCAGCAGTTTGGGAGTAGGTGATGGCTACACCTTC.

V and J are TRBV3-1 (or the pseudogene TRBV3-2) and TRBJ1-1, with a weak D call TRBD1 (6 bases). Germline CDR1 and CDR2: LGHDT and YNNKEL (reference sequence). This CDR3 contains 16 residues. Trimming left V 0 bases short and J 8 bases short, with 19 bases between. The CDR3 sequence is CASSQDLRTVSGEAFF. The CDR3 DNA follows: TGTGCCAGCAGCCAAGATCTTCGGACAGTTAGTGGGGAAGCTTTCTTT.

The CDR3 bases are TGTGCTAGTGGTTTAGGGACTGGACAGGGGGCTGGGGAGACCCAGTACTTC. Its translation is CASGLGTGQGAGETQYF. This chain uses TRBV12-5 with TRBJ2-5; 11 bases map to TRBD1. CDR1 and CDR2 (germline): LGHNT, FRNRAP. This CDR3 region has 17 residues. V trimming: 3 bases; J trimming: 5 bases; junction bases outside the gene matches: 11.

This chain uses TRBV28 with TRBJ1-2, with TRBD1 matching over 7 bases. The CDR3 runs 11 residues. The V gene end was trimmed by 6 bases and the J gene end by 6 bases; junction bases not matched to a gene: 1. The germline CDR1 and CDR2 sequences are MDHEN and SYDVKM. The chain's CDR3 is CASSGQDGYTF. CDR3 nucleotides: TGTGCCAGCAGCGGACAGGATGGCTACACCTTC.

V and J are TRBV19 and TRBJ2-7; 12 bases are a match to TRBD1. CDR3 length: 15 amino acids. V gave up 3 bases and J gave up 7 bases; unmatched junction bases: 7. CDR1 and CDR2 from the germline V gene are LNHDA and SQIVND (reference sequence). The CDR3 protein is CASSIGDRGLREQYF. CDR3 DNA: TGTGCCAGTAGTATCGGGGACAGGGGGCTACGGGAGCAGTACTTC.